Below are 9 T cell receptor beta chains sequenced from a single sample in a study of neoadjuvant anti-PD-1 for oral cavity cancer. Time point described: after neoadjuvant nivolumab, at surgical resection. The protocol was immunoSEQ multiplex PCR, while the TCRdb copy is restricted to in-frame clones and leaves out a portion. The table lists more than 25,000 clones, 70% to 80% of them singletons, with 3% to 3.5% in the top ten. The specimen was PBMCs, collected after nivolumab (anti-PD-1) treatment. The source of these receptors is a person between 35 and 79 years old with oral cavity squamous cell carcinoma.

The chain couples TRBV19 to TRBJ1-4, with 9 bases aligning to TRBD1. This CDR3 region has 13 residues. CDR1 is LNHDA and CDR2 is SQIVND in the germline V gene (reference sequence). J lost 7 bases, V lost 6 bases, and 3 bases had no gene match. CDR3 residues: CASRGQGFEKLFF. DNA for the CDR3: TGTGCCAGTAGGGGACAGGGTTTTGAAAAACTGTTTTTT.

This chain connects TRBV7-9 to TRBJ1-1; 7 bases match TRBD1. Germline CDR1 is SEHNR and CDR2 is FQNEAQ (reference sequence). The CDR3 spans 14 residues. V dropped 1 base and J dropped 5; count of bases not matched to a gene: 4. CDR3: CASSLGTGVTEAFF. The DNA for the CDR3 is TGTGCCAGCAGCTTAGGTACAGGGGTTACTGAAGCTTTCTTT.

This clone is judged medium-sized. The chain is built from TRBV19 and TRBJ1-2, with D perhaps matching TRBD1 (5 bases). Germline lookup yields CDR1 LNHDA and CDR2 SQIVND (reference sequence). Trimming took 6 bases from V and 4 from J, leaving 12 bases between them. This CDR3 contains 13 residues. The CDR3 DNA follows: TGTGCCAGTAGCCGCCAGGGAGTCTATGGCTACACCTTC. This codes for CASSRQGVYGYTF.

The chain couples TRBV29-1 to TRBJ2-1, with 11 bases identical to TRBD2. V shed 4 bases, J shed 9 bases, and the junction held 5 bases outside the gene matches. Germline V lookup: CDR1 SQVTM, CDR2 ANQGSEA. This CDR3 region has 13 residues. CDR3 amino acids: CSVVSGGGGEQFF. The CDR3 DNA reads TGCAGCGTTGTTAGCGGGGGGGGTGGTGAGCAGTTCTTC.

This clone was seen only once. The chain uses TRBV7-2 and TRBJ2-4; D gene unclear. CDR1 and CDR2 from the germline V gene are SGHTA and FQGNSA. Trimming stripped 0 bases from V and 5 bases from J, with 11 bases between. The CDR3 contains 15 residues. Written as DNA, the CDR3 is TGTGCCAGCAGCTTAGCGGGCAGAGAAGAAAACATTCAGTACTTC. This sequence encodes CASSLAGREENIQYF. Together with reference TRBV7-2 and TRBJ2-4, the CDR3 gives the full variable domain: GAGVSQSPSNKVTEKGKDVELRCDPISGHTALYWYRQSLGQGLEFLIYFQGNSAPDKSGLPSDRFSAERTGGSVSTLTIQRTQQEDSAVYLCASSLAGREENIQYFGAGTRLSVL.

V is TRBV5-1 and J is TRBJ1-6; D remains unclear. Germline V CDR1 and CDR2: SGHRS, YFSETQ. This CDR3 comprises 14 residues. V lost 3 bases and J 2 bases, leaving 6 bases between the germline ends. Here the CDR3 reads CASSSETYNSPLHF. CDR3 bases: TGCGCCAGCAGCTCAGAGACCTATAATTCACCCCTCCACTTT.

This clone was found once. J is TRBJ1-6 and V is TRBV6-4, with unresolved D. Germline CDR1 and CDR2: MRHNA and SNTAGT. Deletions cut 4 bases from V and 9 bases from J, with 10 bases between. The CDR3 covers 13 residues. Written as DNA, the CDR3 is TGTGCCAGCAGTGCCACAGTCGGTTCACCCCTCCACTTT. Translating gives CASSATVGSPLHF.

The chain carries TRBV5-6 and TRBJ1-5, with D maybe TRBD1 (6 bases). The germline CDR1 and CDR2 sequences are SGHDT and YYEEEE. The ends were cut back, 4 bases at V and 2 bases at J, with 10 bases in the middle. The CDR3 is 14 amino acids. This CDR3 reads CASSRGVGNQPQHF. The CDR3 DNA is TGTGCCAGCAGCAGGGGGGTAGGCAATCAGCCCCAGCATTTT.

This clone was recorded a few times. The V gene is TRBV30, the J gene TRBJ1-2; TRBD1 is a possible D gene (6 bases). The V end lost 3 bases, the J end lost 7 bases, and 12 bases lay between the germline ends. The length of the CDR3 is 12 residues. In germline, CDR1 is GTSNPN, CDR2 SVGIG (reference sequence). The CDR3 nucleotides read TGTGCCTGGAGCGGACAGTCCGGTGGCTACACCTTC. It yields the protein CAWSGQSGGYTF.